This T cell receptor (beta chain) was recorded in a study of CD4 T cells in relation to SARS-CoV-2 and coronaviruses. Study results and limitations: The assay detects memory recall responses, not culture-primed primary responses. Monoreactive clones expanded significantly more to SARS-CoV-2 than crossreactive clones did.

Germline V lookup: CDR1 SGHNT, CDR2 YYREEE (reference sequence). The CDR3 is 14 residues long. After removal of 4 bases from V and 10 bases from J, the junction contained 10 bases not matched to a gene. Points on this clone: The antigen is unknown.

The unexposed donors gave CD4+ T cells in about 2011-2018, prior to COVID-19. Cryopreserved PBMCs were CD4-enriched, then split into naive and memory cells. Naive and memory CD4+ T cell DNA was deep-sequenced without culture. The protocol was immunoSEQ multiplex PCR, while the TCRdb copy is restricted to in-frame clones and leaves out a portion. Of roughly 71,000 clones listed, around 87% are singletons. This receptor was identified in a human donor in good health. The sequenced material came from memory CD4+ T cells from PBMCs. The J gene is TRBJ2-7, the V gene TRBV5-4; TRBD2 aligns across 11 bases. The CDR3 protein is CASSPWTSGRVQYF. As DNA, the CDR3 is TGTGCCAGCAGCCCCTGGACTAGCGGGCGCGTACAGTACTTC.